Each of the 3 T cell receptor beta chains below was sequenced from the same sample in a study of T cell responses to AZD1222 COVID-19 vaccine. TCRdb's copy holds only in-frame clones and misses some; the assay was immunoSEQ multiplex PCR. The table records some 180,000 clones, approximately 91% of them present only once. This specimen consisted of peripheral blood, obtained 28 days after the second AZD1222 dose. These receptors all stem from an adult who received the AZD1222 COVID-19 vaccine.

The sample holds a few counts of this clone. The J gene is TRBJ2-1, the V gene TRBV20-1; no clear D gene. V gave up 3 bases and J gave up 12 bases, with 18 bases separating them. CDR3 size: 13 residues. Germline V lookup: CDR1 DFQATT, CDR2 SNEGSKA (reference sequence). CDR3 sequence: CSASGGRSLGQFF. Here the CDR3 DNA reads TGCAGTGCTAGTGGCGGCAGAAGCTTGGGGCAGTTCTTC.

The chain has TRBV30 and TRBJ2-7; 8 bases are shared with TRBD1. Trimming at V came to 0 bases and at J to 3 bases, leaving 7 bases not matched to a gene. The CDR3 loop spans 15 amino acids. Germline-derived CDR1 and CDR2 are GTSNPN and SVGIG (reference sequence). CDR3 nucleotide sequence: TGTGCCTGGAGTGTACCTGACAGGGGCATCTACGAGCAGTACTTC. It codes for CAWSVPDRGIYEQYF.

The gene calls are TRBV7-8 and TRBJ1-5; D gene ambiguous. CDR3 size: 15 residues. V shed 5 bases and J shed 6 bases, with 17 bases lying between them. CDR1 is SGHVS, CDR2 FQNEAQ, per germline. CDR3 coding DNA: TGTGCCAGCAGCCCCCCGGGCCCCAACAGTCAGCCCCAGCATTTT. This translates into CASSPPGPNSQPQHF.